The rows below give T cell receptor beta chains drawn from one sample of a study of shared clonotypes between healthy human individuals. Only in-frame clones appear in the TCRdb table, and some are missing; sequencing was by immunoSEQ multiplex PCR. Of 950,000 to 1,100,000 clones listed, around 78% are singletons. Sequenced: memory CD4+ T cells from PBMCs. Receptors were obtained from a man younger than 30 in good health. Some clones in this sample may be carry-over from other donors' samples. CDR3s include the opening cysteine and the closing phenylalanine or tryptophan. The order of the fields is CDR3 protein, CDR3 DNA, D gene, J gene, clone size, V gene. The D gene is left open where the match is weak. Size values are once, few and many counts, or a class for expanded clones, and some rows have none.

CDR3aa: CAWEGPFKGEQYF
CDR3nt: TGTGCCTGGGAGGGTCCCTTTAAGGGCGAGCAGTACTTC
d_gene: -
j_gene: TRBJ2-7
abundance: few
v_gene: TRBV30

CDR3aa: CASSEYPGTSGGYEQYF
CDR3nt: TGTGCCAGCAGTGAATATCCCGGGACTAGCGGGGGCTACGAGCAGTACTTC
d_gene: TRBD2
j_gene: TRBJ2-7
abundance: -
v_gene: TRBV25-1

CDR3aa: CASSFTGTGANVLTF
CDR3nt: TGTGCCAGCAGTTTTACAGGGACTGGGGCCAACGTCCTGACTTTC
d_gene: -
j_gene: TRBJ2-6
abundance: -
v_gene: TRBV2

CDR3aa: CASSLAGEVSRNEQFF
CDR3nt: TGCGCCAGCAGCTTGGCAGGGGAGGTATCGAGGAATGAGCAGTTCTTC
d_gene: -
j_gene: TRBJ2-1
abundance: -
v_gene: TRBV5-1

CDR3aa: CASSGTGQGSRPQFF
CDR3nt: TGTGCCAGCAGTGGGACGGGACAGGGGTCTCGGCCCCAGTTCTTC
d_gene: TRBD1
j_gene: TRBJ2-1
abundance: -
v_gene: TRBV6-4

CDR3aa: CASSLTGLSSYEQYF
CDR3nt: TGCGCCAGCAGCTTAACAGGCCTTAGCTCCTACGAGCAGTACTTC
d_gene: -
j_gene: TRBJ2-7
abundance: -
v_gene: TRBV5-1

CDR3aa: CASRPGLAGLLSQFF
CDR3nt: TGTGCCAGCAGACCCGGACTAGCGGGTTTGCTCTCTCAGTTCTTC
d_gene: TRBD2
j_gene: TRBJ2-1
abundance: -
v_gene: TRBV28

CDR3aa: CAIRPGQRSYEQYF
CDR3nt: TGTGCCATCCGCCCGGGACAGCGGTCCTACGAGCAGTACTTC
d_gene: TRBD1
j_gene: TRBJ2-7
abundance: -
v_gene: TRBV28

CDR3aa: CAWSPNSGYGYTF
CDR3nt: TGTGCCTGGAGTCCCAATTCGGGCTATGGCTACACCTTC
d_gene: -
j_gene: TRBJ1-2
abundance: -
v_gene: TRBV30

CDR3aa: CASSDYREGTQYF
CDR3nt: TGTGCCAGCAGTGACTACAGGGAGGGTACGCAGTATTTT
d_gene: -
j_gene: TRBJ2-3
abundance: -
v_gene: TRBV6-1

CDR3aa: CASSLDRGGSPLHF
CDR3nt: TGTGCCAGCAGCTTAGACAGAGGCGGTTCACCCCTCCACTTT
d_gene: -
j_gene: TRBJ1-6
abundance: -
v_gene: TRBV7-2

CDR3aa: CASSTNGEPRSGELFF
CDR3nt: TGTGCCAGCAGCACCAACGGGGAGCCCCGCTCCGGGGAGCTGTTTTTT
d_gene: -
j_gene: TRBJ2-2
abundance: -
v_gene: TRBV9

CDR3aa: CASSRWASGRPGELFF
CDR3nt: TGTGCCAGCAGTCGATGGGCTAGCGGTAGACCGGGGGAGCTGTTTTTT
d_gene: TRBD2
j_gene: TRBJ2-2
abundance: -
v_gene: TRBV7-9

CDR3aa: CASSQDPRTEQYF
CDR3nt: TGTGCCAGCAGCCAAGATCCCCGGACAGAGCAGTACTTC
d_gene: -
j_gene: TRBJ2-7
abundance: -
v_gene: TRBV4-2

CDR3aa: CASGTVRSSYNEQFF
CDR3nt: TGTGCCAGCGGGACAGTCCGCAGCTCCTACAATGAGCAGTTCTTC
d_gene: TRBD1
j_gene: TRBJ2-1
abundance: -
v_gene: TRBV5-4

CDR3aa: CASSLVDTEAFF
CDR3nt: TGTGCCAGCAGCTTAGTCGACACTGAAGCTTTCTTT
d_gene: -
j_gene: TRBJ1-1
abundance: few
v_gene: TRBV7-6

CDR3aa: CASSLLGTRTADTQYF
CDR3nt: TGTGCCAGCAGCCTCCTTGGGACTAGGACGGCAGATACGCAGTATTTT
d_gene: TRBD2
j_gene: TRBJ2-3
abundance: -
v_gene: TRBV7-2

CDR3aa: CASSVVGAGVVPGELFF
CDR3nt: TGTGCCAGCAGCGTAGTGGGAGCGGGAGTAGTCCCCGGGGAGCTGTTTTTT
d_gene: TRBD2
j_gene: TRBJ2-2
abundance: -
v_gene: TRBV9

CDR3aa: CASSPYEGTPSGTQYF
CDR3nt: TGTGCCAGCAGCCCTTATGAGGGAACCCCCAGTGGGACCCAGTACTTC
d_gene: -
j_gene: TRBJ2-5
abundance: -
v_gene: TRBV4-2

CDR3aa: CAWSRTSGKDEQFF
CDR3nt: TGTGCCTGGAGTCGGACTAGCGGGAAGGATGAGCAGTTCTTC
d_gene: TRBD2
j_gene: TRBJ2-1
abundance: -
v_gene: TRBV30

CDR3aa: CASSYSYRETYEQYF
CDR3nt: TGTGCCAGCAGTTACTCGTACAGGGAAACCTACGAGCAGTACTTC
d_gene: -
j_gene: TRBJ2-7
abundance: -
v_gene: TRBV6-5

CDR3aa: CASSLVSNEKLFF
CDR3nt: TGTGCCAGCAGCTTAGTGTCCAATGAAAAACTGTTTTTT
d_gene: -
j_gene: TRBJ1-4
abundance: few
v_gene: TRBV11-2

CDR3aa: CASSQDSNYGYTF
CDR3nt: TGTGCCAGCAGTCAAGACAGTAACTATGGCTACACCTTC
d_gene: -
j_gene: TRBJ1-2
abundance: -
v_gene: TRBV2

CDR3aa: CASTSGPNAGGYTF
CDR3nt: TGCGCCAGCACCTCCGGGCCAAACGCAGGGGGCTACACCTTC
d_gene: -
j_gene: TRBJ1-2
abundance: -
v_gene: TRBV5-1

CDR3aa: CASSRTGESGELFF
CDR3nt: TGCGCCAGCAGTCGGACAGGGGAGAGCGGGGAGCTGTTTTTT
d_gene: TRBD1
j_gene: TRBJ2-2
abundance: -
v_gene: TRBV10-1

CDR3aa: CASSSQVLSYEQYF
CDR3nt: TGTGCCAGCAGCTCACAGGTCCTCTCCTACGAGCAGTACTTC
d_gene: -
j_gene: TRBJ2-7
abundance: -
v_gene: TRBV7-9

CDR3aa: CASSYLRPEGTEAFF
CDR3nt: TGTGCCAGCAGTTACTTAAGGCCCGAGGGGACTGAAGCTTTCTTT
d_gene: -
j_gene: TRBJ1-1
abundance: -
v_gene: TRBV6-5

CDR3aa: CATSIPGETQYF
CDR3nt: TGTGCCACCAGCATCCCTGGGGAGACCCAGTACTTC
d_gene: -
j_gene: TRBJ2-5
abundance: -
v_gene: TRBV15

CDR3aa: CASSSTGAPNIQYF
CDR3nt: TGTGCCAGCAGCTCGACAGGGGCCCCTAACATTCAGTACTTC
d_gene: TRBD1
j_gene: TRBJ2-4
abundance: -
v_gene: TRBV5-4

CDR3aa: CASRRTPYNSPLHF
CDR3nt: TGTGCCAGCAGGCGGACCCCCTATAATTCACCCCTCCACTTT
d_gene: -
j_gene: TRBJ1-6
abundance: -
v_gene: TRBV2

CDR3aa: CASSLPQGYEQYF
CDR3nt: TGCGCCAGCAGCTTACCACAGGGCTACGAGCAGTACTTC
d_gene: -
j_gene: TRBJ2-7
abundance: -
v_gene: TRBV5-1

CDR3aa: CASKVQTTGRIPDTQYF
CDR3nt: TGCGCCAGCAAGGTACAGACCACCGGGAGGATCCCAGATACGCAGTATTTT
d_gene: TRBD2
j_gene: TRBJ2-3
abundance: -
v_gene: TRBV5-1

CDR3aa: CASSQGMHRGRNTEAFF
CDR3nt: TGTGCCAGCAGCCAAGGGATGCACAGGGGAAGGAACACTGAAGCTTTCTTT
d_gene: TRBD1
j_gene: TRBJ1-1
abundance: -
v_gene: TRBV7-6

CDR3aa: CASSHQTLAVAYEQYF
CDR3nt: TGCGCCAGCAGCCACCAAACACTAGCGGTTGCCTACGAGCAGTACTTC
d_gene: TRBD2
j_gene: TRBJ2-7
abundance: -
v_gene: TRBV4-1

CDR3aa: CSAKGGATNEKLFF
CDR3nt: TGCAGCGCCAAAGGGGGGGCAACTAATGAAAAACTGTTTTTT
d_gene: -
j_gene: TRBJ1-4
abundance: -
v_gene: TRBV29-1

CDR3aa: CASSTTQGGTDTQYF
CDR3nt: TGTGCCAGCAGCACTACTCAAGGGGGCACAGATACGCAGTATTTT
d_gene: -
j_gene: TRBJ2-3
abundance: -
v_gene: TRBV28

CDR3aa: CASSLGQETQYF
CDR3nt: TGTGCCAGCAGCTTGGGGCAGGAGACCCAGTACTTC
d_gene: -
j_gene: TRBJ2-5
abundance: once
v_gene: TRBV5-4